Described below is a single T cell receptor (beta chain) sequence and its context. The method was immunoSEQ multiplex PCR; TCRdb's version includes in-frame clones alone and lacks a portion of them. This table has roughly 100,000 clones, 89% appearing once. Trimming took off 1 base at V and 0 bases at J, with 12 bases between the two ends. The germline V gene encodes CDR1 SEHNR and CDR2 FQNEAQ (reference sequence). This CDR3 contains 17 residues. This entry comes from a study of T cell responses to AZD1222 COVID-19 vaccine. The TCR sequence derives from an adult who received the AZD1222 COVID-19 vaccine. V and J are TRBV7-9 and TRBJ2-2; D is tentatively TRBD1 or TRBD2 (5 bases each). Material: peripheral blood, obtained 28 days after the second AZD1222 dose. The CDR3 reads CASSLGGRSSNTGELFF. Here the CDR3 DNA reads TGTGCCAGCAGCTTAGGGGGACGAAGCTCGAACACCGGGGAGCTGTTTTTT. Variable domain in full (rest from reference TRBV7-9 and TRBJ2-2): DTGVSQNPRHKITKRGQNVTFRCDPISEHNRLYWYRQTLGQGPEFLTYFQNEAQLEKSRLLSDRFSAERPKGSFSTLEIQRTEQGDSAMYLCASSLGGRSSNTGELFFGEGSRLTVL.